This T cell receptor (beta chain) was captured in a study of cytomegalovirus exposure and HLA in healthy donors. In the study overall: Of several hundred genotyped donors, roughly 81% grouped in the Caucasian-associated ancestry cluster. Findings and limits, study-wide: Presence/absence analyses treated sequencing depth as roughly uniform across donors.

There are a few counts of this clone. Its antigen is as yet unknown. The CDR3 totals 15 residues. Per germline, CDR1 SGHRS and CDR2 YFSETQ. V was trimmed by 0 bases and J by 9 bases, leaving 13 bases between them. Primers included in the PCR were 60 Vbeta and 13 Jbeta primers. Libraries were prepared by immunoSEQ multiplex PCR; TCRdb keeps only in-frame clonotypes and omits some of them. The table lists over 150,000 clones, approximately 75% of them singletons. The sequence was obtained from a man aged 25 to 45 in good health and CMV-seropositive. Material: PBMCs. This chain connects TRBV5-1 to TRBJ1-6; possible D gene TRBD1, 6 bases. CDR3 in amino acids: CASSLDRATASPLHF. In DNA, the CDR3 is TGCGCCAGCAGCTTGGACAGGGCCACAGCTTCACCCCTCCACTTT.